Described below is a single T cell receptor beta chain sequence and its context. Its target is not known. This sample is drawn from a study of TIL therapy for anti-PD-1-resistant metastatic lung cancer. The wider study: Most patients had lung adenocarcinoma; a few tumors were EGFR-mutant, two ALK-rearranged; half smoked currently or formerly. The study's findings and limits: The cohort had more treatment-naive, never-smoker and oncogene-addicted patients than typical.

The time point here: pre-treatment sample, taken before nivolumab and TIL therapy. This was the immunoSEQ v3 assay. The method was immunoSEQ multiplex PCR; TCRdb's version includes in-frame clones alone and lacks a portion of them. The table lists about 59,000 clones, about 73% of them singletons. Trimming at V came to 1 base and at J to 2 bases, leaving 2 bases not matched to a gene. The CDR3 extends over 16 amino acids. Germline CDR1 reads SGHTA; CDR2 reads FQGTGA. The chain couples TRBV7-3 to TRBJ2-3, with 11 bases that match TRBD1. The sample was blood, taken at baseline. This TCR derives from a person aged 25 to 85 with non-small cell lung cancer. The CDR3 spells CASSLRTGGPTDTQYF. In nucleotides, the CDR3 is TGTGCCAGCAGCTTAAGGACAGGGGGCCCCACAGATACGCAGTATTTT.